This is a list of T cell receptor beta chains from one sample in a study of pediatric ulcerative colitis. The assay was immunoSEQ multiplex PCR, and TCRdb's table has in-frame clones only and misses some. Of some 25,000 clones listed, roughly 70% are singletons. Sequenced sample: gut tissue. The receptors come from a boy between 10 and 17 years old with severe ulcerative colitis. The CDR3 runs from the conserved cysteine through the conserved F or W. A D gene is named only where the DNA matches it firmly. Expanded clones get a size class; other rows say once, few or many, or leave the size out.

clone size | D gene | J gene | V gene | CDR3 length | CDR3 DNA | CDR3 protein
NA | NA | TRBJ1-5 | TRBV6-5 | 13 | TGTGCCAGCAGTCAGGGTGACAATCAGCCCCAGCATTTT | CASSQGDNQPQHF
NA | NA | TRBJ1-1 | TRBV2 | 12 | TGTGCCAGCAGTCAAATGAACACTGAAGCTTTCTTT | CASSQMNTEAFF
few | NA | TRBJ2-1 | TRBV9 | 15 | TGTGCCAGCAGCGTAGCAGGAACACTATTGGGTGAGCAGTTCTTC | CASSVAGTLLGEQFF
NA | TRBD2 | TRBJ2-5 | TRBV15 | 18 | TGTGCCACCAGCAGAGATAGACTAGCGGGAGATAGGCGAGAGACCCAGTACTTC | CATSRDRLAGDRRETQYF
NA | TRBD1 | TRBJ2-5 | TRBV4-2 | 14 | TGTGCCAGCAGGGGGACAGGGGAGCAAGAGACCCAGTACTTC | CASRGTGEQETQYF
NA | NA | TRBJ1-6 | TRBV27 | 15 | TGTGCCAGCAGTTTTATTTCAGGGTATAATTCACCCCTCCACTTT | CASSFISGYNSPLHF
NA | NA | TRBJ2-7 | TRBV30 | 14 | TGTGCCTGGAGTATGGGGGCCACCTCCTACGAGCAGTACTTC | CAWSMGATSYEQYF
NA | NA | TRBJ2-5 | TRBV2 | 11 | TGTGCCAGCAGGGAATCTAAGACCCAGTACTTC | CASRESKTQYF
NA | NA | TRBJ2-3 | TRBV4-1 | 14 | TGCGCCAGCAGCCAAGAAAGGCCGGGTGATACGCAGTATTTT | CASSQERPGDTQYF
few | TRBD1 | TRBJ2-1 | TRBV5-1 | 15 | TGCGCCAGCAGCTTGGGAGGGGGCAGGGACAATGAGCAGTTCTTC | CASSLGGGRDNEQFF
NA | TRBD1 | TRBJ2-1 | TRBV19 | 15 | TGTGCCAGTAGTCTAAACAGGGGCACCTACAATGAGCAGTTCTTC | CASSLNRGTYNEQFF
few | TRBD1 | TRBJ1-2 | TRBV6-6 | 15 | TGTGCCAGCAGTTACGAGGCAGGGGGGTACTATGGCTACACCTTC | CASSYEAGGYYGYTF
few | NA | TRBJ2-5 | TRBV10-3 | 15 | TGTGCCATCAGTCCTTCCGGACGGGACCAAGAGACCCAGTACTTC | CAISPSGRDQETQYF
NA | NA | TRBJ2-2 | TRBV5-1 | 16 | TGCGCCAGCAGCTTGGAGACGGGATTTAACACCGGGGAACTGTTTTTT | CASSLETGFNTGELFF
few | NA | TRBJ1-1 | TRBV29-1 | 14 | TGCAGCGTTGGGCACGGGGGCGGAAACACTGAAGCTTTCTTT | CSVGHGGGNTEAFF
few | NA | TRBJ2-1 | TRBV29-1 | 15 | TGCAGCGTTGAAGATGCGGACACGGGTAGAAATGAGCAGTTCTTC | CSVEDADTGRNEQFF
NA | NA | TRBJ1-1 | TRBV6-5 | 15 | TGTGCCAGCAGTTACGGACCCCCGGTAAACACTGAAGCTTTCTTT | CASSYGPPVNTEAFF
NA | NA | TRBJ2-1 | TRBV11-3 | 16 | TGTGCCAGCAGTACCGTAGGCGGGGCCTCCTACAATGAGCAGTTCTTC | CASSTVGGASYNEQFF
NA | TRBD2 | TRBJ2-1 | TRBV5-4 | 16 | TGTGCCAGCAGCCGACTAGCGGGAGGTACCTACAATGAGCAGTTCTTC | CASSRLAGGTYNEQFF
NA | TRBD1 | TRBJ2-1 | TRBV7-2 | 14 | TGTGCCAGCAGCCCTGAAGCAGGGGGCTATGAGCAGTTCTTC | CASSPEAGGYEQFF
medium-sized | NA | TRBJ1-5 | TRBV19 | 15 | TGTGCCAGTAGTATACGAGGAGCCTTCAATCAGCCCCAGCATTTT | CASSIRGAFNQPQHF
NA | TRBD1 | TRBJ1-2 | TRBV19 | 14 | TGTGCCAGTAGAACAGGGGGGATAAACTATGGCTACACCTTC | CASRTGGINYGYTF
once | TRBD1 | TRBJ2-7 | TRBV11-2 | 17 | TGTGCCAGCAGCTTAAATTCCGGGACAGGGGACGTCTACGAGCAGTACTTC | CASSLNSGTGDVYEQYF
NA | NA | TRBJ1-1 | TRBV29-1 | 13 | TGCAGCGTAGTGGGGCCCCAGAACACTGAAGCTTTCTTT | CSVVGPQNTEAFF
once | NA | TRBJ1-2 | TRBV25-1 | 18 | TGTGCCAGCAGTTCTCAGATAGGTAGAGACAGCATAGGCTATGGCTACACCTTC | CASSSQIGRDSIGYGYTF
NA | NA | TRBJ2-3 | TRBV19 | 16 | TGTGCCAGTAGTTCCCGGTGGGAGAAGGGCACAGATACGCAGTATTTT | CASSSRWEKGTDTQYF
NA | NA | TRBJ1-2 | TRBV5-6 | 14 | TGTGCCAGCAGCTCCCTCCCGAGGGATTATGGCTACACCTTC | CASSSLPRDYGYTF
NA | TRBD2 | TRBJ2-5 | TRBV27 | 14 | TGTGCCAGCAGCCCGGGACTAGGCGGCCAGACCCAGTACTTC | CASSPGLGGQTQYF
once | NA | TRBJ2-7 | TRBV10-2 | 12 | TGCGCCAGCAGTGAGGGGGGCTACGAGCAGTACTTC | CASSEGGYEQYF
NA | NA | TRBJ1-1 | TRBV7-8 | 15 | TGTGCCAGCAGCTTGACGGCGCCCAGGGGTACTGAAGCTTTCTTT | CASSLTAPRGTEAFF
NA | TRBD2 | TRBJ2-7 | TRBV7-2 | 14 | TGTGCCAGCAGCTTAGCGGGAGGGTCCTACGAGCAGTACTTC | CASSLAGGSYEQYF
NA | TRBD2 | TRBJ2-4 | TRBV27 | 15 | TGTGCCAGCAGTTTAGGACTAGCGGCCAAAAACATTCAGTACTTC | CASSLGLAAKNIQYF
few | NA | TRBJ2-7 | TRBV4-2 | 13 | TGTGCCAGCAGCCAAGAAGGGTTGAGAGAGCAGTACTTC | CASSQEGLREQYF
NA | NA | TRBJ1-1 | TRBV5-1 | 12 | TGCGCCAGCAGCTTCGGGGGGGCTGAAGCTTTCTTT | CASSFGGAEAFF
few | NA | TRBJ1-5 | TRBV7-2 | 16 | TGTGCCAGCAGCTCCGGATTAGGCGGGGCCGTGGAGCCCCAGCATTTT | CASSSGLGGAVEPQHF
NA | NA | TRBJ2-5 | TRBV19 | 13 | TGTGCCAGTAGTATAAGGGGGAGAGAGACCCAGTACTTC | CASSIRGRETQYF
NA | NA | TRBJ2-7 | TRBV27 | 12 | TGTGCCAGCAGTTCGTCCTCCTACGAGCAGTACTTC | CASSSSSYEQYF
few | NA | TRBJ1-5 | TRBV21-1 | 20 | TGTGCCAGCAGCAAAATTGGGACAGGGGGCGCAAGAAGGGGGAGTCAGCCCCAGCATTTT | CASSKIGTGGARRGSQPQHF
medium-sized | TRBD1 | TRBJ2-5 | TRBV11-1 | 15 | TGTGCCAGCAGCTTAGGGGACAGGGGGCAAGAGACCCAGTACTTC | CASSLGDRGQETQYF
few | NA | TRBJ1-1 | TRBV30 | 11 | TGTGCCTGGAGTGTACAGAATGAAGCTTTCTTT | CAWSVQNEAFF
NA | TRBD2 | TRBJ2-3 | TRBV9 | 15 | TGTGCCAGCAGCGTAACTAGCGGGGTCACAGATACGCAGTATTTT | CASSVTSGVTDTQYF
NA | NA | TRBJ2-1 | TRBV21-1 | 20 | TGTGCCAGCAGCAAAATTGGAAGCATGGGGCGACAGGGCAAATACAATGAGCAGTTCTTC | CASSKIGSMGRQGKYNEQFF
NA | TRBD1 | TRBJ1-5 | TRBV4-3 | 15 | TGCGCCAGCAGCCGGGACAGGGGAATCAATCAGCCCCAGCATTTT | CASSRDRGINQPQHF
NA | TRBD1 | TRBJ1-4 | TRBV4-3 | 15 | TGCGCCAGCAGCCAAACAGGGGGAACTAATGAAAAACTGTTTTTT | CASSQTGGTNEKLFF
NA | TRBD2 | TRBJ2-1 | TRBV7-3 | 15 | TGTGCCAGCAGCTTACTAAGCGGGAGTCGCAATGAGCAGTTCTTC | CASSLLSGSRNEQFF
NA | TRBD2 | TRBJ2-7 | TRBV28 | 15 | TGTGCCAGCAGTTCCCCGGGACTAGCGAAAAACGAGCAGTACTTC | CASSSPGLAKNEQYF
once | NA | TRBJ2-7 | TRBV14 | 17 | TGTGCCAGCAGCCAAGTAAGGGGGGGCACACGTACCTACGAGCAGTACTTC | CASSQVRGGTRTYEQYF
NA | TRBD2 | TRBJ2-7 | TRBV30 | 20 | TGTGCCTGGAGTGTACTTTCGGCTAGCGGGATCAGCCGGCCATCCTACGAGCAGTACTTC | CAWSVLSASGISRPSYEQYF
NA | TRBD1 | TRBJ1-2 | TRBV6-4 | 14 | TGTGCCAGCAGTGACCTCGACAGGGTGGGAGGCTACACCTTC | CASSDLDRVGGYTF
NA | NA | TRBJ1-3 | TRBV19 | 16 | TGTGCCAGTAAGAGCGATAGAGGGAGCTCTGGAAACACCATATATTTT | CASKSDRGSSGNTIYF
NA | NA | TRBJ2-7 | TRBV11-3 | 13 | TGTGCCAGCAGCTTCGGGCTAGTCTCCGAGCAGTACTTC | CASSFGLVSEQYF
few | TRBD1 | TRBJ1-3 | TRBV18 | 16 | TGTGCCAGCTCACCGCAGGGGGCTTTCTCTGGAAACACCATATATTTT | CASSPQGAFSGNTIYF
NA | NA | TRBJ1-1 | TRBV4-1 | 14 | TGCGCCAGCAGCCAAGGTTTCGGGAACACTGAAGCTTTCTTT | CASSQGFGNTEAFF
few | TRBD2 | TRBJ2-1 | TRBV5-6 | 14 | TGTGCCAGCATCCTAAGCGGGAGGGCCGGCGAGCAGTTCTTC | CASILSGRAGEQFF
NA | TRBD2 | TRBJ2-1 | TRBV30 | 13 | TGTGCCTGGAGAACTAGCGGGTACAATGAGCAGTTCTTC | CAWRTSGYNEQFF